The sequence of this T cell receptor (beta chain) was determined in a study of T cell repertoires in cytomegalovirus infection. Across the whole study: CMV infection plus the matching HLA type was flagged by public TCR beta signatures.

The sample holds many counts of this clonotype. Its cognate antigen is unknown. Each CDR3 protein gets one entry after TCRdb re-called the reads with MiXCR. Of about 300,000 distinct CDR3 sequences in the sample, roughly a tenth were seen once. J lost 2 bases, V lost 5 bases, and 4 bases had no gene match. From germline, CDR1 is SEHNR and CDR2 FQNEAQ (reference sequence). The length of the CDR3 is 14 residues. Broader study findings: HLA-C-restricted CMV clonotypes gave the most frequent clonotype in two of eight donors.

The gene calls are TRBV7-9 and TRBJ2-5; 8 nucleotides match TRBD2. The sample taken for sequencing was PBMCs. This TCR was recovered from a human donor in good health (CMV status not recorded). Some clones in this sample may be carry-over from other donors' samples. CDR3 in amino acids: CASSLSGGQETQYF. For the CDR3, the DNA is TGTGCCAGCAGCCTGAGCGGGGGTCAAGAGACCCAGTACTTC.